This entry concerns a single T cell receptor beta chain. Different DNA sequences within this sample yield the same CDR3. Germline CDR1 is MGHRA and CDR2 is YSYEKL. V lost 0 bases and J 0 bases, leaving 6 bases between the germline ends. The CDR3 has 15 amino acids. The table came from immunoSEQ multiplex PCR; TCRdb's copy has only in-frame clones and leaves some out. The sample lists just over 2,000,000 clones, roughly 95% occurring once. The naive CD8 population came from CD45RO-negative cells selected for CCR7, without terminally differentiated effector memory CD45RA+ cells. The sample comes from a study of shared clonotypes between healthy human individuals.

J is TRBJ1-5 and V is TRBV4-1; no definite D call. The source material was naive CD8+ T cells sorted from blood. The sequence was collected from a man between 18 and 35 years old in good health. CDR3 in DNA: TGCGCCAGCAGCCAAGAACCCTATAGCAATCAGCCCCAGCATTTT. Its translation is CASSQEPYSNQPQHF.